This T cell receptor (beta chain) emerged from a study of identical twins (dated by TCRdb to the mid-2010s). General notes on the study: To test whether fetal clonotypes persist, this study deep-sequenced TCR alpha and beta repertoires from monozygotic twins, from unrelated adults of various ages, and from cord blood. To rule out contamination, the twin experiments were replicated at different times with different library preparation protocols.

General conclusions and limits of the study: Zero-insertion analyses could be partly confounded by invariant T cells such as MAIT and iNKT, though diverse VJ usage argued against such confounding for most clonotypes. Out-of-frame TCR alpha sharing in monozygotic twins was systematically underestimated by recombination models, whereas sharing between unrelated individuals was in agreement with the recombination models. Abundant cord blood beta clonotypes carried fewer insertions; young adult naive repertoires showed a weaker similar trend, while memory repertoires showed none. Compared with coincidental sharing between unrelated individuals, out-of-frame TCR alpha sequences shared between twins showed an excess of sequences with low generation probability. The excess sharing between twins in beta out-of-frame sequences was weaker because fewer shared sequences reduced the signal-to-noise ratio. Because the same donors could not be followed over many years, the conclusions depended on cross-sectional statistical analysis.

To prepare the library, 5' RACE was applied. Reads for this sample came from an Illumina HiSeq 2000. A universal primer binding site was added through template switching, and the final cDNA carried a unique molecular identifier so that TCR cDNA molecules could be counted accurately. First-strand cDNA for TCR alpha and beta chains was synthesized from specific primers in the conserved constant-segment region. To control for contamination, every cDNA library carried two barcodes: a SMART-Mk sample barcode plus Illumina barcodes. Two successive PCR steps introduced TruSeq adapter sequences along with Illumina sample barcodes. TCR alpha and beta cDNA libraries were sequenced on the Illumina HiSeq platform with custom primers. Per the source publication's procedure: MiGEC was used to process raw reads and extract unique molecular identifiers, and MiXCR was used to find CDR3 positions. Recombination models were inferred per individual with the repgenHMM and IGoR tools using an EM algorithm. The analysis of shared clonotypes was done with the tcR package in R, with sharing normalized by the product of cloneset sizes. To study raw recombination without the effects of thymic and clonal selection, out-of-frame nonproductive sequences were analyzed. TCRdb took the public reads, trimmed them with fastp at Q25, ran MiXCR for clone calling and kept in-frame beta chains. Each record represents a unique CDR3 protein, reported with the most common genes and DNA among its rows. These V and J calls originate from TCRdb's pipeline instead of the authors' own analysis. Across this sample there are about 700,000 distinct CDR3 sequences, with 5.5% to 6.5% seen only once. The ten largest clones represent roughly 2% of the sample.

This clonotype was seen ten or more times. Which antigen it targets is not known. No base-level quality is on record; no much larger clone is a single base apart. At the junction V is shortened by 0 bases and J by 4 bases, with 8 bases in between. The CDR3, cysteine through phenylalanine, is 14 amino acids long. Only CDR3 DNA is held: 42 bases, read in frame from base 1. The germline V gene yields SGHRS for CDR1 and YFSETQ for CDR2. Only healthy Caucasian donors were included. Three unrelated non-twin adults were also sequenced: a male aged 18 to 30, a male aged 50 to 59 and a female aged 50 to 59. Miltenyi CD45RO+ enrichment and human naive T-cell isolation kits were used to isolate memory (CD45RO+) and naive T cells from PBMC.

This sequence originates from a man younger than 35 in good health. This sequence uses TRBV5-1 and TRBJ2-1, with the identity of the D gene unclear. The sample comprised naive T cells sorted from blood. Read against the paper, the sample's cell subset or site label means: cells isolated with a human naive T-cell isolation kit. The nucleotides are TGCGCCAGCAGCTTGGATCAGTCGTACAATGAGCAGTTCTTC. Translated, this gives CASSLDQSYNEQFF.